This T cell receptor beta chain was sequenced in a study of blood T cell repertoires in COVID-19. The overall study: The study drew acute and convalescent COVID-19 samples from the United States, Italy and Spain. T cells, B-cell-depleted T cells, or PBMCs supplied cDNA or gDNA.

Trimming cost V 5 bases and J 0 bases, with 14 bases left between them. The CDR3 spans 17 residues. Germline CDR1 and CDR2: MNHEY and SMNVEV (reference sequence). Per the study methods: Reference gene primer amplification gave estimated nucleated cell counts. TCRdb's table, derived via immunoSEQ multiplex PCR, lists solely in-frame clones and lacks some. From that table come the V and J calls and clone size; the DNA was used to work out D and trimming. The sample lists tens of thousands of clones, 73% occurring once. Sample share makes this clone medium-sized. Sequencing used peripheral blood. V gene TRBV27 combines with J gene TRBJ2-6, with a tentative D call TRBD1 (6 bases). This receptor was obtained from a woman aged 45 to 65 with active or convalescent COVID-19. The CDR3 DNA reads TGTGCCAGCAGTCCCGGGACACCTAGCTCTGGGGCCAACGTCCTGACTTTC. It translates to CASSPGTPSSGANVLTF.